The next 21 T cell receptor beta chains were all read from a single sample in a study of shared clonotypes between healthy human individuals. Clones were sequenced by immunoSEQ multiplex PCR, and TCRdb holds only the in-frame ones, with some missing. Of approximately 2.4 million clones listed, approximately 94% were seen once; the top ten hold around 0.13%. What was sequenced was naive CD4+ T cells sorted from blood. Subset reported: CD45RA+ positively selected. The source is a man aged 18 to 30 in good health.

The chain carries TRBV30 and TRBJ2-7; D might be TRBD2 (5 bases). The germline V gene encodes CDR1 GTSNPN and CDR2 SVGIG (reference sequence). There are 11 residues in the CDR3. The V end lost 1 base, the J end lost 11 bases, and 12 bases lay between the germline ends. CDR3 DNA sequence: TGTGCCTGGAGTGGATTGACGGAGGAGTACTTC. Translating gives CAWSGLTEEYF.

The chain uses TRBV2 and TRBJ1-5, with TRBD1 as a possible D gene (6 bases). The V and J ends lost 7 bases and 5 bases respectively, with 9 bases between them. Germline V CDR1 and CDR2: SNHLY, FYNNEI. There are 12 residues in the CDR3. CDR3 residues: CASKGGDQPQHF. The DNA for the CDR3 is TGTGCCAGCAAGGGGGGGGATCAGCCCCAGCATTTT.

A word on this clone: The sample holds other DNA sequences that translate to the same CDR3. The V and J genes are TRBV6-1 and TRBJ2-7; TRBD1 might be the D (6 bases). Germline lookup yields CDR1 MNHNS and CDR2 SASEGT. Trimming shortened V by 5 bases and J by 1 base, and 9 bases separated the two germline ends. The CDR3 consists of 13 residues. The DNA of the CDR3 is TGTGCCAGCAGTTTACAGGGTTCCTACGAGCAGTACTTC. Translation: CASSLQGSYEQYF.

The chain has TRBV28 and TRBJ1-6; 8 nucleotides align to TRBD1. V gave up 5 bases and J gave up 4 bases; unmatched junction bases: 4. The CDR3 consists of 15 residues. Germline V CDR1 and CDR2: MDHEN, SYDVKM. The CDR3 DNA sequence: TGTGCCAGCAGTGAGGACAGGGTTTATAATTCACCCCTCCACTTT. Amino acid sequence: CASSEDRVYNSPLHF.

The V and J genes are TRBV10-2 and TRBJ2-5; the match to TRBD2 covers 7 bases. The germline V gene encodes CDR1 WSHSY and CDR2 SAAADI. Trimming removed 0 bases from V and 5 bases from J; junction bases left unmatched: 6. This CDR3 is built from 15 residues. The CDR3 DNA reads TGCGCCAGCAGTGAGTCCGTAGGCGGGAGCGAGACCCAGTACTTC. Protein product: CASSESVGGSETQYF.

The DNA of the CDR3 is TGTGCCAGCAGCCCCGAGGGCAGAAACAATCAGCCCCAGCATTTT. Translated, it gives CASSPEGRNNQPQHF. The genes are TRBV7-2 and TRBJ1-5; D uncertain. The CDR3 is made up of 15 amino acids. V shed 5 bases and J shed 3 bases, with 14 bases lying between them. Per germline, CDR1 SGHTA and CDR2 FQGNSA. Full variable domain (rest looked up from reference TRBV7-2 and TRBJ1-5): GAGVSQSPSNKVTEKGKDVELRCDPISGHTALYWYRQSLGQGLEFLIYFQGNSAPDKSGLPSDRFSAERTGGSVSTLTIQRTQQEDSAVYLCASSPEGRNNQPQHFGDGTRLSIL.

This rearrangement joins TRBV15 to TRBJ2-2, with D tentatively TRBD1 (5 bases). The V end lost 3 bases, the J end lost 3 bases, and 8 bases lay between the germline ends. This CDR3 comprises 14 residues. The germline CDR1 and CDR2 sequences are LNHNV and YYDKDF (reference sequence). CDR3 sequence: CATSRSRDTGELFF. CDR3 DNA sequence: TGTGCCACCAGCAGGAGCAGGGACACCGGGGAGCTGTTTTTT.

This clone appeared once. The chain links TRBV7-9 to TRBJ2-3; 7 bases line up with TRBD2. The CDR3 runs 17 residues. Germline V gene lookup returns CDR1 SEHNR and CDR2 FQNEAQ (reference sequence). Trimming at V came to 1 base and at J to 0 bases, leaving 7 bases not matched to a gene. The CDR3: CASSLVRLAVSTDTQYF. The CDR3 coding sequence is TGTGCCAGCAGCTTAGTAAGGCTAGCGGTTAGCACAGATACGCAGTATTTT.

The V and J genes are TRBV10-3 and TRBJ2-3; D is possibly TRBD2 (5 bases). The CDR3 has 14 residues. In germline, CDR1 is ENHRY, CDR2 SYGVKD. The V end lost 3 bases, the J end lost 3 bases, and 10 bases lay between the germline ends. CDR3 loop: CAISDIEGTDTQYF. CDR3 DNA sequence: TGTGCCATCAGTGACATCGAGGGAACAGATACGCAGTATTTT.

V is TRBV11-2 and J is TRBJ2-5; D may be TRBD1 or TRBD2 (5 bases each). Germline V gene lookup returns CDR1 SGHAT and CDR2 FQNNGV. This CDR3 is 14 amino acids long. V shed 1 base and J shed 6 bases, with 12 bases lying between them. CDR3 in DNA: TGTGCCAGCAGCTTAGTGGGGGTCCAGAAGACCCAGTACTTC. Encoded protein: CASSLVGVQKTQYF.

The chain recombines TRBV7-9 with TRBJ1-4; no clear D. Between the trimmed V and J ends, which lost 1 base and 8 bases, there was a span of 17 bases. The CDR3 totals 16 residues. Per the germline V gene, CDR1 is SEHNR and CDR2 is FQNEAQ (reference sequence). In nucleotides, the CDR3 is TGTGCCAGCAGCTTAGGCCCTACTGACCTCGAGGAAAAACTGTTTTTT. Its translation: CASSLGPTDLEEKLFF. The whole variable domain, remainder taken from reference TRBV7-9 and TRBJ1-4, is DTGVSQNPRHKITKRGQNVTFRCDPISEHNRLYWYRQTLGQGPEFLTYFQNEAQLEKSRLLSDRFSAERPKGSFSTLEIQRTEQGDSAMYLCASSLGPTDLEEKLFFGSGTQLSVL.

This clone showed up just a few times. The J gene is TRBJ2-7, the V gene TRBV19; 7 bases match TRBD1. This CDR3 is 15 amino acids long. Trimming at V came to 5 bases and at J to 0 bases, leaving 7 bases not matched to a gene. Germline CDR1 LNHDA, CDR2 SQIVND (reference sequence). The CDR3 DNA follows: TGTGCCAGTAGTCCGACAGGGCTGGGCTCCTACGAGCAGTACTTC. This encodes CASSPTGLGSYEQYF.

This clone was seen just once. The genes are TRBV7-2 and TRBJ1-2; 7 bases are a match to TRBD1. There are 13 residues in the CDR3. The trim removed 6 bases at V and 4 bases at J, leaving 5 bases unmatched. Germline CDR1 reads SGHTA; CDR2 reads FQGNSA. The chain's CDR3 is CASRQGQSYGYTF. The CDR3 DNA is TGTGCCAGCAGGCAGGGACAGAGCTATGGCTACACCTTC.

The rearrangement joins TRBV5-4 to TRBJ2-5; 7 nucleotides agree with TRBD2. J lost 5 bases, V lost 6 bases, and 16 bases had no gene match. Germline V gives CDR1 SGHNT, CDR2 YYREEE (reference sequence). The CDR3 covers 16 residues. Written as DNA, the CDR3 is TGTGCCAGCACCCACCAAGGGGCTAGCGGAGGGGAGACCCAGTACTTC. Protein product: CASTHQGASGGETQYF.

With regard to this clone: Distinct nucleotide sequences in the sample also encode this CDR3. The chain employs TRBV7-3 and TRBJ1-1, with no clear D. Germline V gene data show CDR1 as SGHTA and CDR2 as FQGTGA. V was shortened by 0 bases and J by 1 base, with 6 bases between the two germline ends. The CDR3 has 14 amino acids. The CDR3 DNA reads as TGTGCCAGCAGCTTAACAGGACCGAACACTGAAGCTTTCTTT. Translation: CASSLTGPNTEAFF.

The V gene is TRBV6-1, the J gene TRBJ1-5; 8 bases are shared with TRBD1. The CDR3 length is 15 residues. Germline-derived CDR1 and CDR2 are MNHNS and SASEGT. The junction had 7 bases not matched to a gene; V was cut back by 5 bases and J by 4 bases. DNA for the CDR3: TGTGCCAGCAGTCCAGCCTGGACAGGGAATCAGCCCCAGCATTTT. It encodes CASSPAWTGNQPQHF.

V and J are TRBV2 and TRBJ2-7, with D perhaps TRBD1 (6 bases). Deletions cut 7 bases from V and 0 bases from J, with 19 bases between. Germline-derived CDR1 and CDR2 are SNHLY and FYNNEI. The CDR3 is made up of 16 amino acids. In DNA form, the CDR3 reads TGTGCCAGCACCCCCCGAGACAGGTTGGGCTCCTACGAGCAGTACTTC. Its translation is CASTPRDRLGSYEQYF.

The chain joins TRBV5-1 to TRBJ2-5, with no clear D. Trimming left V 3 bases short and J 2 bases short, with 5 bases between. CDR1 and CDR2 (germline): SGHRS, YFSETQ. The CDR3 runs 12 residues. Here the CDR3 DNA reads TGCGCCAGCAGCTGGAATCAAGAGACCCAGTACTTC. It specifies CASSWNQETQYF.

This clone was counted once. Distinct nucleotide sequences in the sample also encode this CDR3. The J gene is TRBJ1-2, the V gene TRBV25-1, with a tentative D call TRBD1 (5 bases). The CDR3 consists of 13 residues. Deletions cut 5 bases from V and 8 bases from J, with 15 bases between. The germline gives CDR1 MGHDK, CDR2 SYGVNS. CDR3 bases: TGTGCCAGCAGTTCAACAGGACCGCAAGGCTACACCTTC. It specifies CASSSTGPQGYTF.

The rearrangement links TRBV6-5 to TRBJ1-5; 8 bases map to TRBD1. This CDR3 spans 15 amino acids. The trim removed 1 base at V and 5 bases at J, leaving 4 bases unmatched. Germline lookup yields CDR1 MNHEY and CDR2 SVGAGI. CDR3 in DNA: TGTGCCAGCAGTTACTTTACAGGGGGTGATCAGCCCCAGCATTTT. Its protein is CASSYFTGGDQPQHF.

The J gene is TRBJ2-3, the V gene TRBV5-1; 10 positions match TRBD2. CDR3 length: 14 amino acids. Germline values: CDR1 SGHRS, CDR2 YFSETQ. J lost 10 bases, V lost 7 bases, and 12 bases had no gene match. The CDR3 bases are TGCGCCAGCGGGAGCGGGGGGGGTCCTATGGCGCAGTATTTT. Protein: CASGSGGGPMAQYF.